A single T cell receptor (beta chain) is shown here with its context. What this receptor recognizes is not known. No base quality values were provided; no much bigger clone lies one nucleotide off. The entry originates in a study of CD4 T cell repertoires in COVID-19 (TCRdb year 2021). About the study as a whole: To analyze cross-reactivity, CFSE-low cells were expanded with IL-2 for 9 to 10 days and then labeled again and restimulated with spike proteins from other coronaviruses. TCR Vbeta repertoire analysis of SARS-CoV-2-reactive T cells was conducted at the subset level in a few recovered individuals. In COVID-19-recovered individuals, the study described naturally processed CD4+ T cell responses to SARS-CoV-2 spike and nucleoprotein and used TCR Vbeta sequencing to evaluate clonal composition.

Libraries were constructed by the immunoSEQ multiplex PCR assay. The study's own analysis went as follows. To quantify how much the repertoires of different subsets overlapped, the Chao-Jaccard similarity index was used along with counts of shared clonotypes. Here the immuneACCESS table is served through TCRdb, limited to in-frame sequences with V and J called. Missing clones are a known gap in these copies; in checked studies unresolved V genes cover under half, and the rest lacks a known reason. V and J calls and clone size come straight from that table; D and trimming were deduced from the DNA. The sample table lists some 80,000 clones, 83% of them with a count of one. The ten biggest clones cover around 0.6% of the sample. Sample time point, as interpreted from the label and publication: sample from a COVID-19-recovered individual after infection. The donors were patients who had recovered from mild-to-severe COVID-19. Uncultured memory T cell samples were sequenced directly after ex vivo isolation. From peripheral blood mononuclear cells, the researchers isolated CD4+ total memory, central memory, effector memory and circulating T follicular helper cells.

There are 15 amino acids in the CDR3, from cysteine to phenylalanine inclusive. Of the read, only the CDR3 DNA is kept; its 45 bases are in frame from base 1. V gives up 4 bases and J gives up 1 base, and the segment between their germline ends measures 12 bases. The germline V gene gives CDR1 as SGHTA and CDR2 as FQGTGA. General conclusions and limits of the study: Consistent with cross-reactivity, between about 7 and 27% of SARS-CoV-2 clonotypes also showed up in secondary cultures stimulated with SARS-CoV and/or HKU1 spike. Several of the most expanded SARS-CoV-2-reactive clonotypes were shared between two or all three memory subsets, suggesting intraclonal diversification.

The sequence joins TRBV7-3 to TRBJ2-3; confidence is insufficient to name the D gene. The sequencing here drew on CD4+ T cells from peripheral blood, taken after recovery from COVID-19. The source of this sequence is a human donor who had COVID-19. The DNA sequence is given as TGTGCCAGCAGCTCCTCGACCTGGGGCACAGATACGCAGTATTTT. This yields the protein CASSSSTWGTDTQYF.